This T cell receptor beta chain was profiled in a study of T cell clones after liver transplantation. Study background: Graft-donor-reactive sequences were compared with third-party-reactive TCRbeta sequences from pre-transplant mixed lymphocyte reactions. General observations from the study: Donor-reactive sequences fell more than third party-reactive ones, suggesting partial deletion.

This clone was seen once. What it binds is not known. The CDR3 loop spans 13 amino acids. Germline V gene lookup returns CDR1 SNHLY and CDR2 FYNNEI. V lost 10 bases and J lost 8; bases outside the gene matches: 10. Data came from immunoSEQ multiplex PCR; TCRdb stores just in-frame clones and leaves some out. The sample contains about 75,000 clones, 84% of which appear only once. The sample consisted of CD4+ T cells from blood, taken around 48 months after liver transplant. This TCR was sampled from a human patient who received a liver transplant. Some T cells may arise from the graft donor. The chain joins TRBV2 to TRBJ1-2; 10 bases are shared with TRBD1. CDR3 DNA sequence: TGTGCCACTCGGGGGACAGGGGTTTTCGGCTACACCTTC. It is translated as CATRGTGVFGYTF.